The rows below give T cell receptor beta chains drawn from one sample of a study of blood T cell repertoires in COVID-19. Sequencing used immunoSEQ multiplex PCR; TCRdb keeps in-frame clones, though not all of them. The repertoire holds over 75,000 clones, roughly 90% seen once, with 4% to 5% in the top ten. The sequenced sample was peripheral blood. These receptors were taken from a human donor with COVID-19, enrolled during active disease. The donor label of this sample is uncertain. Each CDR3 is given with its conserved first and last residue. The order of the fields is V gene, J gene, D gene, clone size, CDR3 protein, CDR3 DNA. The D gene is left open where the match is weak. Rows may omit the clone size; those that give it use once, few, many or a size class.

TRBV9,TRBJ2-5,TRBD2,NA,CASSVSAGPTEPQYF,TGTGCCAGCAGCGTCTCAGCGGGGCCCACCGAGCCCCAGTACTTC
TRBV29-1,TRBJ1-2,NA,NA,CSVGTAQPNYGYTF,TGCAGCGTTGGGACAGCCCAGCCTAACTATGGCTACACCTTC
TRBV14,TRBJ2-3,NA,NA,CASSQVGGTDTQYF,TGTGCCAGCAGCCAAGTCGGAGGAACAGATACGCAGTATTTT
TRBV13,TRBJ2-7,TRBD1,NA,CASSNGRDRGRYYEQYF,TGTGCCAGCAGCAACGGCCGCGACAGGGGTCGGTATTACGAGCAGTACTTC
TRBV27,TRBJ1-6,NA,NA,CASSLIRGGSPLHF,TGTGCCAGCAGTTTGATAAGGGGAGGTTCACCCCTCCACTTT
TRBV12-3/TRBV12-4,TRBJ1-1,NA,NA,CASSLSTEAFF,TGTGCCAGCAGTTTGAGCACTGAAGCTTTCTTT
TRBV2,TRBJ1-2,TRBD1,NA,CASSTGQSTGGYTF,TGTGCCAGCAGTACGGGACAGTCAACGGGTGGCTACACCTTC
TRBV30,TRBJ1-2,NA,NA,CAWRIQGSYGYTF,TGTGCCTGGCGCATACAGGGAAGCTATGGCTACACCTTC
TRBV19,TRBJ2-3,NA,NA,CASTPGRGRITDTQYF,TGTGCCAGTACCCCGGGCAGGGGAAGGATCACAGATACGCAGTATTTT
TRBV7-2,TRBJ2-1,TRBD2,NA,CASSFRAGAYNEQFF,TGTGCCAGCAGCTTTCGAGCGGGAGCCTACAATGAGCAGTTCTTC
TRBV19,TRBJ2-5,TRBD2,NA,CASSIGGLAGGETQYF,TGTGCCAGTAGTATAGGTGGACTAGCGGGAGGCGAGACCCAGTACTTC
TRBV18,TRBJ2-5,NA,NA,CASSPGAEAGPERQETQYF,TGTGCCAGCTCACCAGGAGCGGAGGCTGGACCCGAACGCCAAGAGACCCAGTACTTC
TRBV4-2,TRBJ2-4,TRBD2,NA,CASSPGLAWAKNIQYF,TGTGCCAGCAGCCCGGGACTAGCTTGGGCCAAAAACATTCAGTACTTC
TRBV5-1,TRBJ2-3,NA,NA,CAGRTGPSTDTQYF,TGCGCAGGGAGGACAGGTCCTAGCACAGATACGCAGTATTTT
TRBV1,TRBJ2-1,NA,NA,CTSSLGDYSRNEQFF,TGCACCAGCAGCCTGGGCGACTATTCTCGGAATGAGCAGTTCTTC
TRBV9,TRBJ1-5,TRBD1,NA,CASSGDRGQSSGRQPQHF,TGTGCCAGCAGCGGGGACAGGGGGCAGTCAAGTGGGAGGCAGCCCCAGCATTTT
TRBV7-9,TRBJ1-1,NA,NA,CASSPGVSQGVHTEAFF,TGTGCCAGCAGCCCTGGGGTCTCTCAAGGGGTTCACACTGAAGCTTTCTTT
TRBV5-5,TRBJ1-5,NA,NA,CASSFSVGAAEPQHF,TGTGCCAGCAGCTTCAGCGTGGGGGCCGCGGAGCCCCAGCATTTT
TRBV4-2,TRBJ1-2,TRBD1,NA,CASSQDGQVFWRGYTF,TGTGCCAGCAGCCAAGATGGACAGGTATTTTGGCGTGGCTACACCTTC
TRBV29-1,TRBJ2-1,TRBD2,NA,CSVAPSGRVEQFF,TGCAGCGTTGCCCCTAGCGGGAGGGTTGAGCAGTTCTTC
TRBV30,TRBJ2-7,TRBD1,once,CAWSAYRGPYEQYF,TGTGCCTGGAGCGCGTACAGGGGACCCTACGAGCAGTACTTC
TRBV5-6,TRBJ1-1,TRBD1,once,CASTKTGGADTEAFF,TGTGCCAGCACGAAGACAGGGGGCGCTGACACTGAAGCTTTCTTT
TRBV5-1,TRBJ1-6,TRBD1,once,CASSYRGRSPLHF,TGCGCCAGCAGCTACAGGGGTCGGTCACCCCTCCACTTT
TRBV5-4,TRBJ2-2,NA,NA,CASSFGRNTGELFF,TGTGCCAGCAGCTTTGGGCGCAACACCGGGGAGCTGTTTTTT
TRBV5-5,TRBJ1-2,NA,NA,CASSPLVAGYGYTF,TGTGCCAGCAGCCCCCTTGTGGCAGGCTATGGCTACACCTTC
TRBV7-3,TRBJ1-1,TRBD1,once,CASSSGTDVTEAFF,TGTGCCAGCAGCTCCGGGACAGATGTGACTGAAGCTTTCTTT
TRBV9,TRBJ2-7,TRBD2,NA,CASSVAASGGYEQYF,TGTGCCAGCAGCGTAGCTGCTAGCGGGGGCTACGAGCAGTACTTC
TRBV6-5,TRBJ1-5,TRBD1,NA,CASGEQGLSNQPQHF,TGTGCCAGCGGGGAACAGGGGCTTAGCAATCAGCCCCAGCATTTT
TRBV18,TRBJ1-2,NA,NA,CASSPDSGGYTF,TGTGCCAGCTCACCAGACAGCGGGGGCTACACCTTC
TRBV5-5,TRBJ2-3,TRBD2,NA,CASTHPRGIDTQYF,TGTGCCAGCACCCACCCGCGGGGGATAGATACGCAGTATTTT
TRBV29-1,TRBJ1-3,NA,NA,CSVALSGNTIYF,TGCAGCGTGGCCCTCTCGGGAAACACCATATATTTT
TRBV2,TRBJ2-1,TRBD1,NA,CASSDRTGTINEQFF,TGTGCCAGCAGCGATCGGACAGGGACAATAAATGAGCAGTTCTTC
TRBV20-1,TRBJ2-7,NA,NA,CSASREWEQYF,TGCAGTGCTAGTAGGGAGTGGGAGCAGTACTTC
TRBV14,TRBJ2-7,TRBD2,NA,CASSQAGLAGVSEQYF,TGTGCCAGCAGCCAAGCCGGACTAGCGGGAGTATCCGAGCAGTACTTC
TRBV19,TRBJ1-2,NA,NA,CASQPGRHANYGYTF,TGTGCCAGCCAGCCGGGTAGGCACGCTAACTATGGCTACACCTTC
TRBV18,TRBJ1-2,TRBD1,NA,CASSPRDSSYGYTF,TGTGCCAGCTCGCCCCGGGACAGTTCTTATGGCTACACCTTC
TRBV4-1,TRBJ2-7,NA,NA,CASSQDTGSPTYEQYF,TGCGCCAGCAGCCAAGATACAGGCTCTCCAACCTACGAGCAGTACTTC
TRBV2,TRBJ1-1,NA,NA,CASSLTALWNTEAFF,TGTGCCAGCAGCTTGACAGCCCTCTGGAACACTGAAGCTTTCTTT
TRBV6-5,TRBJ1-1,NA,NA,CASRRELNTEAFF,TGTGCCAGCCGGCGGGAGTTGAACACTGAAGCTTTCTTT
TRBV25-1,TRBJ2-7,TRBD1,few,CASSAKDREPYEQYF,TGTGCCAGCAGTGCCAAAGACAGGGAACCCTACGAGCAGTACTTC
TRBV21-1,TRBJ2-7,NA,NA,CASSRPGTGGYEQYF,TGTGCCAGCAGCAGACCTGGGACAGGGGGCTACGAGCAGTACTTC
TRBV28,TRBJ1-1,TRBD1,NA,CASSTPGQGTEAFF,TGTGCCAGCAGTACTCCGGGACAGGGGACTGAAGCTTTCTTT
TRBV11-3,TRBJ2-1,NA,NA,CASSGRVYNEQFF,TGTGCCAGCAGCGGCAGGGTTTACAATGAGCAGTTCTTC
TRBV16,TRBJ1-3,NA,NA,CASSQSRGLSGNTIYF,TGTGCCAGCAGCCAATCCCGGGGTCTCTCTGGAAACACCATATATTTT
TRBV25-1,TRBJ2-2,TRBD1,NA,CASSDGRTGDAGELFF,TGTGCCAGCAGTGATGGGCGGACAGGGGACGCCGGGGAGCTGTTTTTT
TRBV6-2/TRBV6-3,TRBJ2-1,NA,NA,CASSYSSTGLYNEQFF,TGTGCCAGCAGTTACTCGAGTACAGGTCTATACAATGAGCAGTTCTTC
TRBV9,TRBJ1-6,NA,few,CASSVGLSSYNSPLHF,TGTGCCAGCAGCGTAGGACTGAGCTCCTATAATTCACCCCTCCACTTT
TRBV15,TRBJ1-3,NA,once,CATSNEVAASGNTIYF,TGTGCCACCAGCAATGAGGTGGCGGCCTCTGGAAACACCATATATTTT
TRBV3-1/TRBV3-2,TRBJ1-5,TRBD1,NA,CASSLGPGGTNQPQHF,TGTGCCAGCAGCCTTGGCCCAGGGGGTACCAATCAGCCCCAGCATTTT
TRBV18,TRBJ2-7,TRBD1,NA,CASSPRTGGDEQYF,TGTGCCAGCTCACCCCGGACAGGGGGCGACGAGCAGTACTTC
TRBV12-3/TRBV12-4,TRBJ1-2,NA,NA,CASSLQQGWGYTF,TGTGCCAGCAGCCTCCAACAGGGATGGGGCTACACCTTC
TRBV18,TRBJ1-2,TRBD1,NA,CASSFYRGLAYGYTF,TGTGCCAGCTCATTCTACAGGGGGCTCGCCTATGGCTACACCTTC
TRBV5-4,TRBJ2-5,NA,NA,CASSLSGTTGETQYF,TGTGCCAGCAGCTTGTCGGGGACAACGGGGGAGACCCAGTACTTC
TRBV6-1,TRBJ1-2,NA,NA,CASSEGRGALRGYTF,TGTGCCAGCAGTGAAGGGAGGGGAGCCCTAAGGGGCTACACCTTC
TRBV13,TRBJ2-1,TRBD1,NA,CASSLERRGRLRQGIYNEQFF,TGTGCCAGCAGCTTAGAGAGGAGGGGCCGTCTTCGACAGGGGATCTACAATGAGCAGTTCTTC
TRBV28,TRBJ1-3,NA,NA,CASSLSGDGNTIYF,TGTGCCAGCAGTTTATCAGGGGATGGAAACACCATATATTTT
TRBV25-1,TRBJ2-7,TRBD1,NA,CASMGQLSYEQYF,TGTGCCAGCATGGGACAGCTCTCCTACGAGCAGTACTTC
TRBV7-9,TRBJ2-2,NA,NA,CASSPPGASVGTGELFF,TGTGCCAGCAGCCCTCCCGGGGCTAGCGTTGGCACCGGGGAGCTGTTTTTT
TRBV18,TRBJ2-1,TRBD2,NA,CASSSRTSGGGYNEQFF,TGTGCCAGCTCATCACGGACTAGCGGGGGGGGATATAATGAGCAGTTCTTC